These 25 T cell receptor beta chains came from one sample sequenced in a study of response to subunit inactivated influenza vaccine. TCRdb re-derived calls from the RT-PCR reads in MiXCR, one entry per CDR3 protein. The sample consists of hundreds of thousands of distinct CDR3 sequences, 7.6% of them appearing once. Sequences were derived from PBMCs from blood, sampled roughly 24 months after vaccination. These receptors were taken from a man aged 50 to 69 who received an inactivated influenza vaccine.

This clonotype was picked up many times. This chain joins TRBV20-1 and TRBJ2-5, with D tentatively TRBD1 or TRBD2 (5 bases each). Germline assignment: CDR1 DFQATT and CDR2 SNEGSKA (reference sequence). The CDR3 spans 15 residues. With 2 bases removed from V and 5 bases from J, the gap between germline ends came to 18 bases. The CDR3 coding sequence is TGCAGTGCTAGACACCCCGGAAGAGGGGTTGAGACCCAGTACTTC. Translation gives CSARHPGRGVETQYF.

Here the CDR3 reads CASTMTGGQPQHF. The CDR3 bases are TGTGCCAGCACCATGACAGGGGGTCAGCCCCAGCATTTT. The rearrangement uses TRBV6-6 and TRBJ1-5, with 9 bases matching TRBD1. The germline V gene has CDR1 MNHNY and CDR2 SVGAGI (reference sequence). With V trimmed by 7 bases and J by 6 bases, 4 bases remained unmatched. The CDR3 length is 13 residues.

This clonotype was seen repeatedly, ten times or more. The J gene is TRBJ2-1, the V gene TRBV7-2, with D possibly called TRBD1 or TRBD2 (5 bases each). The CDR3 is 15 amino acids. CDR1 SGHTA and CDR2 FQGNSA come from the germline V gene. Trimming took off 4 bases at V and 1 base at J, with 11 bases between the two ends. CDR3 loop: CASSWGRGSYNEQFF. The CDR3 nucleotides read TGTGCCAGCAGCTGGGGACGAGGATCCTACAATGAGCAGTTCTTC.

The chain is built from TRBV11-2 and TRBJ2-5; 14 bases agree with TRBD2. Germline CDR1 SGHAT, CDR2 FQNNGV. V gave up 5 bases and J gave up 4 bases; unmatched junction bases: 9. The CDR3 is 17 amino acids. CDR3 region: CASSHGLAGGRGETQYF. In nucleotides, the CDR3 is TGTGCCAGCAGCCACGGACTAGCGGGGGGAAGAGGAGAGACCCAGTACTTC. The variable domain in full, with the rest retrieved from reference TRBV11-2 and TRBJ2-5, is EAGVAQSPRYKIIEKRQSVAFWCNPISGHATLYWYQQILGQGPKLLIQFQNNGVVDDSQLPKDRFSAERLKGVDSTLKIQPAKLEDSAVYLCASSHGLAGGRGETQYFGPGTRLLVL.

This clonotype was picked up a small number of times. The chain employs TRBV7-9 and TRBJ2-1; D is unclear. V lost 5 bases and J lost 12, with 17 bases in between. The CDR3 sequence is 13 residues long. Germline loops: CDR1 SEHNR, CDR2 FQNEAQ (reference sequence). CDR3 sequence (DNA): TGTGCCAGCAGCCAGAAACAAGGCGGTTGGCAGTTCTTC. This sequence encodes CASSQKQGGWQFF.

The V gene is TRBV5-1, the J gene TRBJ2-5; TRBD1 matches 7 bases. The length of the CDR3 is 16 residues. Per germline, CDR1 SGHRS and CDR2 YFSETQ. V was clipped by 4 bases and J by 5 bases; unmatched bases: 14. In nucleotides, the CDR3 is TGCGCCAGCAGCGCGCCCGGGACAGACTTTGGGGAGACCCAGTACTTC. This sequence encodes CASSAPGTDFGETQYF.

The chain carries TRBV6-2 or TRBV6-3 and TRBJ2-7; no firm D call. The germline CDR1 and CDR2 sequences are MNHEY and SVGEGT. CDR3 length: 15 amino acids. Trimming removed 6 bases at V and 2 bases at J, with 17 bases between. This CDR3 reads CASSLPVLQPYEQYF. The CDR3 DNA reads TGTGCCAGCAGCCTACCTGTCTTACAGCCCTACGAGCAGTACTTC.

This chain joins TRBV7-2 and TRBJ2-4; 11 bases fit TRBD2. The CDR3 has 19 amino acids. The germline gives CDR1 SGHTA, CDR2 FQGNSA. The ends lost 0 bases at V and 1 base at J; junction bases unmatched: 8. CDR3 coding DNA: TGTGCCAGCAGCTTAGCGCGGGGACTAGCGGAAGGGGCCAAAAACATTCAGTACTTC. Amino acid sequence: CASSLARGLAEGAKNIQYF.

This clonotype has at least ten counts. The CDR3 loop reads CASSFGTSETQYF. DNA of the CDR3: TGTGCCAGCAGCTTCGGAACATCGGAGACCCAGTACTTC. The rearrangement links TRBV5-6 to TRBJ2-5; D uncertain. The CDR3 loop spans 13 amino acids. The V end was cut by 2 bases, the J end by 5 bases, with 10 bases between. Germline V lookup: CDR1 SGHDT, CDR2 YYEEEE.

About this clonotype itself: One junction end does not reproduce the germline sequence, and a read error may be involved. V gene TRBV20-1 combines with J gene TRBJ2-7, with 12 bases that match TRBD2. Looked up from germline, CDR1 is DFQATT and CDR2 is SNEGSKA (reference sequence). This CDR3 contains 16 residues. The CDR3 DNA reads as TGCTGTGCTAGATCACTAGCGGGAGGACCGGGCTACGAGCAGTACTTC. This encodes CCARSLAGGPGYEQYF.

This clonotype was observed many times. The chain employs TRBV5-1 and TRBJ2-7; the D is unclear. The CDR3 covers 13 residues. Trimming cost V 1 base and J 3 bases, with 8 bases left between them. Germline V gene data show CDR1 as SGHRS and CDR2 as YFSETQ. CDR3 amino acids: CASSLSDNYEQYF. The DNA of the CDR3 is TGCGCCAGCAGCTTGTCGGATAACTACGAGCAGTACTTC.

In this sample, this clonotype turned up a few times. The chain recombines TRBV20-1 with TRBJ2-3, with D unresolved. This CDR3 is built from 13 residues. Germline-derived CDR1 and CDR2 are DFQATT and SNEGSKA (reference sequence). V was cut by 7 bases and J by 0 bases, with 11 bases left in between. Written as DNA, the CDR3 is TGCAGTGGTGGAGTCGTGAGCACAGATACGCAGTATTTT. Its translation: CSGGVVSTDTQYF.

This chain uses TRBV7-9 with TRBJ2-4, with D possibly TRBD2 on 7 matching bases. Trimming stripped 5 bases from V and 0 bases from J, with 17 bases between. The CDR3 length is 17 residues. Germline loops: CDR1 SEHNR, CDR2 FQNEAQ (reference sequence). CDR3 coding DNA: TGTGCCAGCAGCCACGGGGCGGGGGCACAAGCCAAAAACATTCAGTACTTC. Translating gives CASSHGAGAQAKNIQYF.

There are a few counts of this clonotype. The genes are TRBV5-6 and TRBJ2-5; 7 nucleotides agree with TRBD1. The CDR3 runs 16 residues. CDR1 SGHDT and CDR2 YYEEEE come from the germline V gene. With 4 bases clipped from V and 4 bases from J, the junction kept 13 bases outside the gene matches. The CDR3 sequence: CASSGVTGVGRETQYF. For the CDR3, the DNA is TGTGCCAGCAGCGGAGTCACAGGGGTCGGGCGAGAGACCCAGTACTTC.

This clonotype has just a few counts. The chain is built from TRBV11-2 and TRBJ2-3, with TRBD2 matching over 14 bases. Germline V gene data show CDR1 as SGHAT and CDR2 as FQNNGV. The CDR3 contains 14 residues. The ends lost 5 bases at V and 11 bases at J; junction bases unmatched: 6. CDR3 sequence (DNA): TGTGCCAGCAGCATACTAGGACTAGCGGGGGGGCAGTATTTT. It translates to CASSILGLAGGQYF.

The chain joins TRBV12-3 or TRBV12-4 to TRBJ1-1, with D uncertain. The CDR3 sequence is 12 residues long. Trimming cost V 6 bases and J 5 bases, with 10 bases left between them. The CDR3 reads CASRDPGTEAFF. The CDR3 DNA follows: TGTGCCAGCAGGGACCCGGGTACTGAAGCTTTCTTT.

This clonotype was counted a few times. The chain joins TRBV7-6 to TRBJ2-4; 11 nucleotides match TRBD1. Germline V lookup: CDR1 SGHVS, CDR2 FNYEAQ. With V trimmed by 2 bases and J by 8 bases, 8 bases remained unmatched. The CDR3 consists of 16 residues. The CDR3: CASSLLHGQGADIQYF. The CDR3 DNA reads as TGTGCCAGCAGCTTACTACACGGACAGGGGGCTGACATTCAGTACTTC.

This clonotype has at least ten counts. J is TRBJ2-1 and V is TRBV14, with D perhaps being TRBD1 or TRBD2 (5 bases each). V gave up 4 bases and J gave up 2 bases, with 9 bases separating them. This CDR3 is 14 amino acids long. Looked up from germline, CDR1 is SGHDN and CDR2 is FVKESK. The CDR3 sequence: CASSPGRTYNEQFF. The CDR3 nucleotides read TGTGCCAGCAGCCCGGGACGGACCTACAATGAGCAGTTCTTC.

The chain is built from TRBV20-1 and TRBJ2-1; D not resolved. The CDR3 is 16 amino acids. The ends were cut back, 2 bases at V and 2 bases at J, with 16 bases in the middle. Germline loops: CDR1 DFQATT, CDR2 SNEGSKA (reference sequence). The CDR3 here is CSARPTRAEAYNEQFF. The CDR3, as DNA: TGCAGTGCTAGACCGACCCGGGCAGAAGCCTACAATGAGCAGTTCTTC.

This clonotype was found a few times. J is TRBJ1-5 and V is TRBV10-3, with no clear D. Germline CDR1 and CDR2: ENHRY and SYGVKD. The V end was cut by 0 bases, the J end by 0 bases, with 6 bases between. The CDR3 is made up of 15 amino acids. In DNA, the CDR3 is TGTGCCATCAGTGAGTCCGGTCTTAGCAATCAGCCCCAGCATTTT. Its protein is CAISESGLSNQPQHF.

The chain couples TRBV18 to TRBJ2-5, with D tentatively TRBD1 (5 bases). Trimming cost V 4 bases and J 3 bases, with 9 bases left between them. Germline V gene sequence: CDR1 KGHSH, CDR2 LQKENI. This CDR3 contains 13 residues. CDR3 loop: CASSRRVEETQYF. The CDR3 DNA follows: TGTGCCAGCTCACGCAGGGTCGAAGAGACCCAGTACTTC.

The chain joins TRBV7-9 to TRBJ2-1; D gene uncertain. Trimming cost V 1 base and J 6 bases, with 13 bases left between them. The germline V gene has CDR1 SEHNR and CDR2 FQNEAQ (reference sequence). The CDR3 has 15 amino acids. The CDR3 protein is CASSLVGRRGNEQFF. DNA of the CDR3: TGTGCCAGCAGCTTAGTAGGTCGGAGAGGCAATGAGCAGTTCTTC.

The chain links TRBV6-1 to TRBJ1-1, with 9 bases identical to TRBD1. CDR1 is MNHNS and CDR2 is SASEGT in the germline V gene. This CDR3 region has 18 residues. The junction had 12 bases not matched to a gene; V was cut back by 3 bases and J by 1 base. The CDR3 DNA is TGTGCCAGCAGTGACGCCCCCGGGACAGGGCGAGGGAACACTGAAGCTTTCTTT. This gives the protein CASSDAPGTGRGNTEAFF.

This clonotype was seen more than once but under ten times. The rearrangement uses TRBV9 and TRBJ1-1; the D gene is possibly TRBD1 (5 bases). This CDR3 comprises 15 residues. The germline gives CDR1 SGDLS, CDR2 YYNGEE. Trimming removed 0 bases from V and 0 bases from J, with 9 bases in between. CDR3 sequence: CASSVGWGVNTEAFF. The CDR3 DNA reads TGTGCCAGCAGCGTAGGATGGGGGGTGAACACTGAAGCTTTCTTT.

This clonotype was recorded only once. This chain links TRBV5-1 with TRBJ2-5; maybe TRBD2 (6 bases). Deletions cut 4 bases from V and 5 bases from J, with 15 bases between. CDR3 size: 14 residues. Per germline, CDR1 SGHRS and CDR2 YFSETQ. The CDR3 loop is CASSGTSSMETQYF. CDR3 coding DNA: TGCGCCAGCAGCGGTACTAGCTCCATGGAGACCCAGTACTTC.